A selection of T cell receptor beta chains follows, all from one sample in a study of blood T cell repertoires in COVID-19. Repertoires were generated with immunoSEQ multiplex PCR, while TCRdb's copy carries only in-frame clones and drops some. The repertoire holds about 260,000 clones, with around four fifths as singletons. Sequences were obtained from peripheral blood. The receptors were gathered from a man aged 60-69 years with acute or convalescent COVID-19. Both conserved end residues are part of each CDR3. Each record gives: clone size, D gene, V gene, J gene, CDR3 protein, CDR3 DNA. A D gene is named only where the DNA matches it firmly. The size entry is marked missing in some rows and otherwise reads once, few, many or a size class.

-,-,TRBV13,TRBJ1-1,CASRIRVGNTEAFF,TGTGCCAGCAGAATCCGGGTGGGGAACACTGAAGCTTTCTTT
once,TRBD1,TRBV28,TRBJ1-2,CASSLPRGGQYYGYTF,TGTGCCAGCAGTTTACCCCGAGGGGGCCAATACTATGGCTACACCTTC
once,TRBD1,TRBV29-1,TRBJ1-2,CSVGTGLGYGYTF,TGCAGCGTTGGGACAGGGCTTGGGTATGGCTACACCTTC
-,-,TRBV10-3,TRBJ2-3,CAITGSSTDTQYF,TGTGCCATCACTGGCTCTAGCACAGATACGCAGTATTTT
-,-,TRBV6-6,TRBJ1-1,CASTQGLMNTEAFF,TGTGCCAGCACCCAGGGGCTCATGAACACTGAAGCTTTCTTT
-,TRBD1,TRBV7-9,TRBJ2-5,CASSLALGQGQETQYF,TGTGCCAGCAGCTTAGCCCTCGGACAGGGGCAAGAGACCCAGTACTTC
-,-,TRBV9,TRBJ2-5,CASSVAHQETQYF,TGTGCCAGCAGCGTAGCACATCAAGAGACCCAGTACTTC
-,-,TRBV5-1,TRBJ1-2,CASSLSRPGGAYYGYTF,TGCGCCAGCAGCTTGTCTCGCCCCGGCGGGGCTTACTATGGCTACACCTTC
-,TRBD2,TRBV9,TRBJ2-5,CASSPGGVLAGEQETQYF,TGTGCCAGCAGCCCTGGGGGGGTACTGGCGGGAGAGCAAGAGACCCAGTACTTC
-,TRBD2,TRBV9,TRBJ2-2,CASSASGRANTGELFF,TGTGCCAGCAGCGCTAGCGGGAGGGCGAACACCGGGGAGCTGTTTTTT
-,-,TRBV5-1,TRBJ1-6,CASSLGTGDYNSPLHF,TGCGCCAGCAGCTTGGGAACAGGCGATTATAATTCACCCCTCCACTTT
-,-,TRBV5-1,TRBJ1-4,CASSLQSTNEKLFF,TGCGCCAGCAGCCTACAGTCAACTAATGAAAAACTGTTTTTT
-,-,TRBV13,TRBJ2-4,CASSLAGSWQYF,TGTGCCAGCAGCTTAGCCGGGAGCTGGCAGTACTTC
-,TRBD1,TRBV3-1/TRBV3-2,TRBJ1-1,CASRHRGTTEAFF,TGTGCCAGCAGGCACAGGGGGACCACTGAAGCTTTCTTT
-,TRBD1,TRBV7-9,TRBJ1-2,CASSLGAQGPYGYTF,TGTGCCAGCAGCTTAGGTGCACAGGGGCCCTATGGCTACACCTTC
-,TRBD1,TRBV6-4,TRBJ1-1,CASSAQQGGNTEAFF,TGTGCCAGCAGTGCTCAACAGGGGGGGAACACTGAAGCTTTCTTT
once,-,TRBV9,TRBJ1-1,CASSPQVMNTEAFF,TGTGCCAGCAGCCCGCAGGTCATGAACACTGAAGCTTTCTTT
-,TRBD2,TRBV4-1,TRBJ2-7,CASSRLLAGAIYEQYF,TGCGCCAGCAGCCGATTACTAGCGGGAGCTATTTACGAGCAGTACTTC
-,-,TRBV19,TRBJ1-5,CASSIDRAGGSNQPQHF,TGTGCCAGTAGTATAGATCGGGCCGGGGGGAGCAATCAGCCCCAGCATTTT
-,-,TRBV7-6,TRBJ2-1,CASSQEGLYNEQFF,TGTGCCAGCAGCCAAGAGGGACTCTACAATGAGCAGTTCTTC
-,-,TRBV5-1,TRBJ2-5,CASRTGGAEETQYF,TGCGCCAGCAGAACGGGCGGGGCGGAAGAGACCCAGTACTTC
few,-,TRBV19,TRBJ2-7,CASSIAPIRDFLSYEQYF,TGTGCCAGTAGTATAGCCCCAATTCGGGACTTCCTCTCCTACGAGCAGTACTTC
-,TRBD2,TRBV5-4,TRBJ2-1,CASSLAPTGGRPYNEQFF,TGTGCCAGCAGCTTGGCCCCCACCGGCGGGAGGCCCTACAATGAGCAGTTCTTC
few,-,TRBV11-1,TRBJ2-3,CASREKGGVGTDTQYF,TGTGCCAGCAGGGAGAAAGGGGGTGTGGGCACAGATACGCAGTATTTT
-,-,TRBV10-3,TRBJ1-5,CAISPVGGRQPQHF,TGTGCCATCAGCCCGGTCGGGGGGCGTCAGCCCCAGCATTTT
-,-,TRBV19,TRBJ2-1,CASSIQGSSYNEQFF,TGTGCCAGTAGTATACAGGGGAGCTCCTACAATGAGCAGTTCTTC
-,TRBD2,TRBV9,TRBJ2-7,CASSVGREGNSYEQYF,TGTGCCAGCAGCGTAGGCCGGGAGGGCAATAGCTACGAGCAGTACTTC
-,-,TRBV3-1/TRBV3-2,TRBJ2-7,CASSQPSDRGRGYEQYF,TGTGCCAGCAGCCAACCATCGGACAGAGGAAGAGGCTACGAGCAGTACTTC
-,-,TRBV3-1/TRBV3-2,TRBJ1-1,CASNPLATPNTEAFF,TGTGCCAGCAACCCCTTGGCGACACCGAACACTGAAGCTTTCTTT
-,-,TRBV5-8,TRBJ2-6,CASSLPHNSGANVLTF,TGTGCCAGCAGCTTGCCCCACAACTCTGGGGCCAACGTCCTGACTTTC
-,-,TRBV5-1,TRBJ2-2,CASSFNRVANTGELFF,TGCGCCAGCAGCTTCAACAGGGTCGCGAACACCGGGGAGCTGTTTTTT
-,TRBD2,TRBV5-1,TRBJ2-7,CASSVGGVPYEQYF,TGCGCCAGCAGCGTGGGGGGGGTACCCTACGAGCAGTACTTC
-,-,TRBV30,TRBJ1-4,CAWRYTGKLFF,TGTGCCTGGAGGTACACAGGTAAACTGTTTTTT
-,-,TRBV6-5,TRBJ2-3,CASRTGSDTQYF,TGTGCCAGCAGGACAGGTTCAGATACGCAGTATTTT
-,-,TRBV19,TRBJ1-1,CASSRQFDNTEAFF,TGTGCCAGTAGCCGTCAGTTTGATAACACTGAAGCTTTCTTT
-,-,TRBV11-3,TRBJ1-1,CASSSTGNTEAFF,TGTGCCAGCAGCTCCACAGGTAACACTGAAGCTTTCTTT
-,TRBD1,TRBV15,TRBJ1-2,CATREKSWTGSGYTF,TGTGCCACCAGAGAGAAGAGTTGGACAGGGAGTGGCTACACCTTC
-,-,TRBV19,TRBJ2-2,CASRRVTGELFF,TGTGCCAGTAGAAGAGTCACCGGGGAGCTGTTTTTT
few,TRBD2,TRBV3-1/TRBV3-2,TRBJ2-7,CASSQDSKGRVNEQYF,TGTGCCAGCAGCCAAGATTCCAAGGGGAGGGTAAACGAGCAGTACTTC
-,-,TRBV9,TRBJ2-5,CASRGLQETQYF,TGTGCCAGCAGGGGACTGCAAGAGACCCAGTACTTC
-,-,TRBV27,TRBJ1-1,CASSLSGGTEAFF,TGTGCCAGCAGTTTATCGGGGGGCACTGAAGCTTTCTTT
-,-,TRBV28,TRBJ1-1,CASSLGDNSNTEAFF,TGTGCCAGCAGTTTAGGGGACAACTCGAACACTGAAGCTTTCTTT
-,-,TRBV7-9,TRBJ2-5,CASSLAGYQETQYF,TGTGCCAGCAGCCTCGCGGGCTACCAAGAGACCCAGTACTTC
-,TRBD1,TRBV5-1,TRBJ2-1,CASSLGDRVSNEQFF,TGCGCCAGCAGCTTAGGGGACAGGGTGTCCAATGAGCAGTTCTTC
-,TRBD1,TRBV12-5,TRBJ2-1,CASGPGTGSYNEQFF,TGTGCTAGTGGTCCCGGGACAGGGTCCTACAATGAGCAGTTCTTC
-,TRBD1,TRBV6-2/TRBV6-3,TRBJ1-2,CASSYSGTGGEYGYTF,TGTGCCAGCAGTTACTCCGGGACAGGGGGCGAATATGGCTACACCTTC
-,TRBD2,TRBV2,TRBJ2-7,CASRQTSGNYEQYF,TGTGCCAGCAGACAGACTAGCGGGAACTACGAGCAGTACTTC
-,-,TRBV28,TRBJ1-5,CASSLGSSQQPQHF,TGTGCCAGCAGTTTAGGCTCGTCGCAGCAGCCCCAGCATTTT
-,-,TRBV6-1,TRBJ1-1,CASSEGGMNTEAFF,TGTGCCAGCAGTGAAGGAGGCATGAACACTGAAGCTTTCTTT
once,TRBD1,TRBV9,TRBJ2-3,CASSSHPDRVELDTQYF,TGTGCCAGCAGCTCCCACCCGGACAGGGTCGAGCTAGATACGCAGTATTTT
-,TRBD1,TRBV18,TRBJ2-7,CASSFGQGYEQYF,TGTGCCAGCTCATTCGGACAGGGCTACGAGCAGTACTTC
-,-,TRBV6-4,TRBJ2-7,CATPGLRSYEQYF,TGTGCCACTCCAGGACTGCGCTCCTACGAGCAGTACTTC
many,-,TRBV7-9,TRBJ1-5,CASSLDQGYRDQPQHF,TGTGCCAGCAGCCTAGATCAGGGGTATAGGGATCAGCCCCAGCATTTT
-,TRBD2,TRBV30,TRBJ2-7,CASSTKRGYEQYF,TGTGCCTCCTCTACTAAGCGGGGCTACGAGCAGTACTTC
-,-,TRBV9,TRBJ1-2,CASSVDGSLVYGYTF,TGTGCCAGCAGCGTAGATGGGTCTCTAGTCTATGGCTACACCTTC
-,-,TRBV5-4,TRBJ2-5,CASSPGGSQETQYF,TGTGCCAGCAGCCCGGGGGGCAGCCAAGAGACCCAGTACTTC
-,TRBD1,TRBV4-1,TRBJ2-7,CASSRTGESEQYF,TGCGCCAGCAGCCGGACAGGGGAAAGCGAGCAGTACTTC